These 22 T cell receptor beta chains were sequenced from one sample in a study of blood T cell repertoires in COVID-19. Produced via immunoSEQ multiplex PCR; TCRdb's table is partial and in-frame only. The sample has 250,000 to 300,000 clones, 86% seen once. Sequencing used peripheral blood. The receptors stem from a young man with active or convalescent COVID-19.

This clone was detected a few times. This chain joins TRBV6-6 and TRBJ2-5; 7 nucleotides match TRBD2. V was pared by 2 bases and J by 3 bases, with 9 bases of the junction left unmatched. The CDR3 is made up of 16 amino acids. CDR1 is MNHNY, CDR2 SVGAGI, per germline (reference sequence). The CDR3 region has the DNA TGTGCCAGCAGTTACGGGGCTAGCGGAGAGGAAGAGACCCAGTACTTC. It encodes CASSYGASGEEETQYF.

The chain links TRBV28 to TRBJ1-3; no clear D. V gave up 6 bases and J gave up 2 bases, with 11 bases separating them. The germline gives CDR1 MDHEN, CDR2 SYDVKM. The CDR3 sequence is 14 residues long. The CDR3 loop reads CASRAHTPGNTIYF. The CDR3 nucleotides read TGTGCCAGCAGGGCCCATACCCCTGGAAACACCATATATTTT. The full variable domain, with the rest looked up from reference TRBV28 and TRBJ1-3, is DVKVTQSSRYLVKRTGEKVFLECVQDMDHENMFWYRQDPGLGLRLIYFSYDVKMKEKGDIPEGYSVSREKKERFSLILESASTNQTSMYLCASRAHTPGNTIYFGEGSWLTVV.

CDR3 residues: CATSSTGVVNTEAFF. The DNA for the CDR3 is TGTGCCACCAGTAGTACAGGGGTTGTGAACACTGAAGCTTTCTTT. The chain uses TRBV24-1 and TRBJ1-1; the match to TRBD1 covers 7 bases. V lost 6 bases, J lost 0 bases, and 6 bases stayed unmatched. CDR1 and CDR2 (germline): KGHDR, SFDVKD. CDR3 length equals 15 residues.

The rearrangement links TRBV7-2 to TRBJ2-7; TRBD1 aligns across 8 bases. Losses at the gene ends were 3 bases for V and 4 bases for J; bases not matched to a gene: 5. In germline, CDR1 is SGHTA, CDR2 FQGNSA. This CDR3 has 14 residues. The CDR3 reads CASSLMNRGYEQYF. The DNA for the CDR3 is TGTGCCAGCAGCTTGATGAACAGGGGGTACGAGCAGTACTTC.

J is TRBJ1-5 and V is TRBV6-2 or TRBV6-3, with TRBD1 as a possible D gene (6 bases). Germline loops: CDR1 MNHEY, CDR2 SVGEGT. CDR3 length: 15 residues. Trimming shortened V by 2 bases and J by 5 bases, and 13 bases separated the two germline ends. CDR3 protein: CASSYTRTGYQPQHF. The CDR3 DNA reads TGTGCCAGCAGTTACACCCGAACAGGGTATCAGCCCCAGCATTTT.

The rearrangement uses TRBV29-1 and TRBJ1-2; possible D gene TRBD1, 6 bases. Germline loops: CDR1 SQVTM, CDR2 ANQGSEA. The V end lost 2 bases, the J end lost 4 bases, and 11 bases lay between the germline ends. CDR3 length: 13 residues. The CDR3: CSVENRVAYGYTF. The CDR3 DNA sequence: TGCAGCGTTGAAAACAGGGTGGCCTATGGCTACACCTTC.

This clone appeared once. The V gene is TRBV30, the J gene TRBJ1-5; no definite D call. V lost 2 bases and J 0 bases, leaving 8 bases between the germline ends. The germline V gene encodes CDR1 GTSNPN and CDR2 SVGIG (reference sequence). The CDR3 runs 14 residues. The DNA for the CDR3 is TGTGCCTGGAGTTTCGCGTTTAGCAATCAGCCCCAGCATTTT. This codes for CAWSFAFSNQPQHF.

The chain is built from TRBV9 and TRBJ2-5; the match to TRBD2 covers 7 bases. The CDR3 spans 13 residues. Germline V gives CDR1 SGDLS, CDR2 YYNGEE. Unmatched junction bases numbered 4, after V lost 6 bases and J lost 2 bases. The CDR3 loop reads CASMRRGQETQYF. The DNA of the CDR3 is TGTGCCAGCATGAGGCGGGGGCAAGAGACCCAGTACTTC.

The rearrangement links TRBV24-1 to TRBJ2-3; perhaps TRBD2 as D (6 bases). CDR3 size: 13 residues. Trimming took 3 bases from V and 6 from J, leaving 9 bases between them. Per germline, CDR1 KGHDR and CDR2 SFDVKD. The CDR3 nucleotides are TGTGCCACCAGTGATATAGCGGTGGATACGCAGTATTTT. It translates to CATSDIAVDTQYF.

The chain carries TRBV24-1 and TRBJ1-6; maybe TRBD1 (6 bases). The CDR3 covers 13 residues. The V gene lost 12 bases and the J gene lost 7 bases, with 15 bases spanning the gap. The germline V gene encodes CDR1 KGHDR and CDR2 SFDVKD. For the CDR3, the DNA is TGTGCCCCGACGGGACAAGTCAATTCACCCCTCCACTTT. Protein sequence: CAPTGQVNSPLHF.

The chain couples TRBV27 to TRBJ2-1; 8 nucleotides match TRBD1. Germline V gene data show CDR1 as MNHEY and CDR2 as SMNVEV (reference sequence). The ends lost 3 bases at V and 6 bases at J; junction bases unmatched: 7. The CDR3 has 15 amino acids. CDR3 sequence (DNA): TGTGCCAGCAGTTTGGGGGCAGGGGGCCTCAATGAGCAGTTCTTC. This codes for CASSLGAGGLNEQFF.

The chain combines TRBV18 with TRBJ2-7, with TRBD2 identical over 9 bases. This CDR3 contains 16 residues. Trimming at V came to 2 bases and at J to 2 bases, leaving 7 bases not matched to a gene. Germline CDR1 and CDR2: KGHSH and LQKENI. CDR3 protein: CASSPYSSGAAYEQYF. CDR3 DNA sequence: TGTGCCAGCTCACCATATTCTAGCGGGGCCGCCTACGAGCAGTACTTC.

The chain combines TRBV11-3 with TRBJ2-5; 8 nucleotides match TRBD1. Germline CDR1 SGHNT, CDR2 YENEEA. CDR3 length: 15 amino acids. The V and J ends lost 4 bases and 0 bases, in that order; junction bases with no gene match: 4. CDR3 sequence: CASSYGGQDQETQYF. CDR3 coding DNA: TGTGCCAGCAGCTACGGGGGACAGGACCAAGAGACCCAGTACTTC.

The rearrangement uses TRBV30 and TRBJ1-2; perhaps TRBD1 as D (5 bases). The CDR3 covers 16 residues. CDR1 is GTSNPN and CDR2 is SVGIG in the germline V gene (reference sequence). With 0 bases removed from V and 4 bases from J, the gap between germline ends came to 18 bases. The CDR3 loop is CAWSVNGVRGSYGYTF. The CDR3 DNA reads as TGTGCCTGGAGTGTAAATGGCGTAAGGGGCTCCTATGGCTACACCTTC.

The chain recombines TRBV2 with TRBJ1-3, with 7 nucleotides matching TRBD1. Per germline, CDR1 SNHLY and CDR2 FYNNEI. The CDR3 has 14 residues. V lost 6 bases and J lost 2; bases outside the gene matches: 4. The CDR3: CASSRQGTGNTIYF. The CDR3 DNA is TGTGCCAGCAGCAGACAGGGCACTGGAAACACCATATATTTT.

V is TRBV27 and J is TRBJ1-1; D uncertain. Germline CDR1 MNHEY, CDR2 SMNVEV (reference sequence). V dropped 8 bases and J dropped 4 bases, with 11 bases sitting between them. The CDR3 runs 12 residues. The CDR3: CASRSGGTEAFF. The CDR3 DNA is TGTGCCAGCCGGTCAGGAGGCACTGAAGCTTTCTTT.

In DNA form, the CDR3 reads TGTGCCAGCAGCTCCGGGGGTTGGGAAAAACTGTTTTTT. This encodes CASSSGGWEKLFF. The chain carries TRBV5-6 and TRBJ1-4; possibly TRBD1 for D (5 bases). Trimming pared 3 bases from V and 8 bases from J, leaving 11 bases between. Germline V gene data show CDR1 as SGHDT and CDR2 as YYEEEE. CDR3 length equals 13 residues.

The V gene is TRBV15, the J gene TRBJ1-3, with 7 bases matching TRBD1. The CDR3 consists of 16 residues. Germline CDR1 is LNHNV and CDR2 is YYDKDF (reference sequence). After removal of 1 base from V and 4 bases from J, the junction contained 7 bases not matched to a gene. CDR3 loop: CATSRGTGSLGNTIYF. The CDR3, as DNA: TGTGCCACCAGCAGAGGGACAGGTTCTTTAGGAAACACCATATATTTT.

V gene TRBV7-9 combines with J gene TRBJ2-5; perhaps TRBD2 as D (6 bases). Trimming pared 7 bases from V and 4 bases from J, leaving 13 bases between. CDR1 and CDR2 from the germline V gene are SEHNR and FQNEAQ (reference sequence). The CDR3 contains 13 residues. CDR3 sequence: CASTVLRGETQYF. CDR3 bases: TGTGCCAGCACCGTCCTGCGGGGAGAGACCCAGTACTTC. The whole variable domain, remainder taken from reference TRBV7-9 and TRBJ2-5, is DTGVSQNPRHKITKRGQNVTFRCDPISEHNRLYWYRQTLGQGPEFLTYFQNEAQLEKSRLLSDRFSAERPKGSFSTLEIQRTEQGDSAMYLCASTVLRGETQYFGPGTRLLVL.

The chain couples TRBV7-9 to TRBJ1-2, with 7 nucleotides matching TRBD1. CDR1 and CDR2 (germline): SEHNR, FQNEAQ (reference sequence). This CDR3 is 14 amino acids long. Germline trimming cut 5 bases from V and 8 bases from J; bases unmatched to any gene: 11. The CDR3 DNA is TGTGCCAGCAGCCAAGGACAGGCAGGATTAGGCTACACCTTC. Translating gives CASSQGQAGLGYTF.

J is TRBJ1-3 and V is TRBV11-2, with 8 nucleotides matching TRBD1. This CDR3 is 16 amino acids long. Trimming cost V 5 bases and J 3 bases; bases outside gene matches: 9. The germline V gene encodes CDR1 SGHAT and CDR2 FQNNGV. The CDR3: CASSPHDRGIGNTIYF. CDR3 nucleotides: TGTGCCAGCAGCCCCCACGACAGGGGAATTGGAAACACCATATATTTT.

This clone was detected only once. V gene TRBV6-5 combines with J gene TRBJ2-1; no clear D. This CDR3 has 11 residues. Germline assignment: CDR1 MNHEY and CDR2 SVGAGI. V was cut by 7 bases and J by 5 bases, with 6 bases left in between. The CDR3 region has the DNA TGTGCCAGCAATAAAAACAATGAGCAGTTCTTC. Translated: CASNKNNEQFF.